The 19 T cell receptor beta chains below all came from one sample that was sequenced in a study of tumor T cells in aggressive B-cell lymphoma. Clones were sequenced by immunoSEQ multiplex PCR, and TCRdb holds only the in-frame ones, with some missing. This sample's clone table lists approximately 64 clones. The sequencing sample was made of tumor tissue. The source is an adult with diffuse large B cell lymphoma.

The chain joins TRBV18 to TRBJ1-2; TRBD1 aligns across 8 bases. V was clipped by 5 bases and J by 5 bases; unmatched bases: 7. Germline assignment: CDR1 KGHSH and CDR2 LQKENI. CDR3 length: 14 residues. CDR3 residues: CASSEQDRAYGYTF. The CDR3 DNA is TGTGCCAGCTCAGAGCAGGACAGGGCTTATGGCTACACCTTC.

The chain has TRBV4-3 and TRBJ2-3, with 10 bases matching TRBD1. V dropped 4 bases and J dropped 4; count of bases not matched to a gene: 5. Looked up from germline, CDR1 is LGHNA and CDR2 is YSLEER. The CDR3 sequence is 15 residues long. CDR3 nucleotide sequence: TGCGCCAGCAGCCTTGGACAGGGGGGCCCAGATACGCAGTATTTT. Amino acid sequence: CASSLGQGGPDTQYF.

The V gene is TRBV28, the J gene TRBJ1-2; D unclear. Germline values: CDR1 MDHEN, CDR2 SYDVKM. V was trimmed by 5 bases and J by 5 bases, leaving 9 bases between them. This CDR3 comprises 12 residues. CDR3 coding DNA: TGTGCCAGCAGTGTGCAGTTTTATGGCTACACCTTC. This translates into CASSVQFYGYTF.

The V gene is TRBV30, the J gene TRBJ1-1; 8 positions agree with TRBD1. Germline V gene data show CDR1 as GTSNPN and CDR2 as SVGIG (reference sequence). This CDR3 contains 12 residues. With 3 bases clipped from V and 6 bases from J, the junction kept 3 bases outside the gene matches. The chain's CDR3 is CAWSPGGPEAFF. The CDR3 DNA reads TGTGCCTGGAGCCCAGGGGGCCCTGAAGCTTTCTTT.

V usage is TRBV9 and J usage is TRBJ1-2; TRBD1 might be the D (5 bases). The CDR3 has 17 residues. Germline V gene lookup returns CDR1 SGDLS and CDR2 YYNGEE. V shed 5 bases and J shed 1 base, with 21 bases lying between them. CDR3 loop: CASRARGGGESNYGYTF. In DNA, the CDR3 is TGTGCCAGCAGGGCACGCGGGGGGGGAGAGAGTAACTATGGCTACACCTTC.

V is TRBV9 and J is TRBJ2-1; TRBD2 matches 8 bases. Trimming at V came to 4 bases and at J to 5 bases, leaving 5 bases not matched to a gene. CDR3 size: 14 residues. CDR1 and CDR2 from the germline V gene are SGDLS and YYNGEE. CDR3: CASSLTSGDNEQFF. DNA for the CDR3: TGTGCCAGCAGCCTCACTAGCGGAGACAATGAGCAGTTCTTC.

The chain joins TRBV29-1 to TRBJ2-1; D not certain. CDR1 is SQVTM, CDR2 ANQGSEA, per germline. The CDR3 runs 13 residues. Trimming took 4 bases from V and 0 from J, leaving 7 bases between them. CDR3 in amino acids: CSVAWSSYNEQFF. The CDR3, as DNA: TGCAGCGTTGCGTGGAGCTCCTACAATGAGCAGTTCTTC.

The chain recombines TRBV18 with TRBJ2-1, with no clear D. This CDR3 comprises 14 residues. The V end was cut by 5 bases, the J end by 0 bases, with 8 bases between. The germline V gene has CDR1 KGHSH and CDR2 LQKENI. In nucleotides, the CDR3 is TGTGCCAGCTCAAACACGTTCTCCTACAATGAGCAGTTCTTC. This codes for CASSNTFSYNEQFF.

The chain uses TRBV9 and TRBJ2-5, with D possibly being TRBD2 (5 bases). V was clipped by 3 bases and J by 5 bases, with 14 bases between them. The CDR3 runs to 14 residues. The germline CDR1 and CDR2 sequences are SGDLS and YYNGEE. CDR3 in amino acids: CASSGRRGRETQYF. The CDR3 bases are TGTGCCAGCAGCGGACGCCGGGGAAGGGAGACCCAGTACTTC.

The CDR3 DNA follows: TGCGCCAGCAGCTTCTCTACCGGGGGGGACACCGGGGAGCTGTTTTTT. Protein product: CASSFSTGGDTGELFF. The chain combines TRBV5-1 with TRBJ2-2, with 8 bases aligning to TRBD2. The CDR3 runs to 16 residues. V trimming: 2 bases; J trimming: 3 bases; junction bases outside the gene matches: 6. CDR1 and CDR2 from the germline V gene are SGHRS and YFSETQ.

This chain links TRBV29-1 with TRBJ1-4; D is unclear. CDR1 is SQVTM and CDR2 is ANQGSEA in the germline V gene. This CDR3 is built from 13 residues. V shed 2 bases and J shed 7 bases, with 11 bases lying between them. CDR3 in DNA: TGCAGCGTTGAAATCGGCGGTAGTGAAAAACTGTTTTTT. This sequence encodes CSVEIGGSEKLFF.

Worth noting for this clone: Other DNA sequences within the sample encode an identical CDR3. The gene calls are TRBV30 and TRBJ1-6; no clear D gene. This CDR3 comprises 14 residues. Trimming took off 4 bases at V and 4 bases at J, with 11 bases between the two ends. Germline CDR1 reads GTSNPN; CDR2 reads SVGIG (reference sequence). CDR3 sequence: CAWKGGGYNSPLHF. The CDR3, as DNA: TGTGCCTGGAAAGGTGGAGGTTATAATTCACCCCTCCACTTT.

The V and J genes are TRBV20-1 and TRBJ1-2; D is ambiguous. V was trimmed by 3 bases and J by 11 bases, leaving 4 bases between them. The CDR3 has 8 residues. Germline loops: CDR1 DFQATT, CDR2 SNEGSKA (reference sequence). In DNA, the CDR3 is TGCAGTGCTAGTCAATACACCTTC. Its translation: CSASQYTF.

The chain carries TRBV9 and TRBJ2-2; 7 nucleotides align to TRBD1. The CDR3 sequence is 16 residues long. Unmatched junction bases numbered 11, after V lost 6 bases and J lost 3 bases. Germline CDR1 SGDLS, CDR2 YYNGEE. The CDR3 DNA follows: TGTGCCAGCACACGAGCAGGGGGTTCCCACACCGGGGAGCTGTTTTTT. Its protein is CASTRAGGSHTGELFF. The variable domain in full, completed from reference TRBV9 and TRBJ2-2, reads DSGVTQTPKHLITATGQRVTLRCSPRSGDLSVYWYQQSLDQGLQFLIQYYNGEERAKGNILERFSAQQFPDLHSELNLSSLELGDSALYFCASTRAGGSHTGELFFGEGSRLTVL.

The chain combines TRBV27 with TRBJ1-1, with D possibly TRBD1 on 5 matching bases. Germline CDR1 MNHEY, CDR2 SMNVEV (reference sequence). The CDR3 loop spans 15 amino acids. Trimming left V 5 bases short and J 2 bases short, with 15 bases between. The CDR3 DNA is TGTGCCAGCAGTCCCTCCAAGACAGTAAACACTGAAGCTTTCTTT. It yields the protein CASSPSKTVNTEAFF.

As for this clone: One junction end disagrees with the germline gene, perhaps due to a read error. J is TRBJ2-5 and V is TRBV7-6; possibly TRBD2 for D (6 bases). The CDR3 is 14 amino acids. Germline CDR1 is SGHVS and CDR2 is FNYEAQ. Here the CDR3 DNA reads TGTGCCAGCAACTTAGATGGCGGAGCGGGGACCCAGTACTTC. It codes for CASNLDGGAGTQYF.

This sequence joins TRBV30 and TRBJ1-6; unclear D gene. CDR1 is GTSNPN, CDR2 SVGIG, per germline (reference sequence). Deletions cut 2 bases from V and 0 bases from J, with 11 bases between. The CDR3 contains 16 residues. This CDR3 is CAWSSPRSSYNSPLHF. The CDR3 bases are TGTGCCTGGAGTTCGCCTAGGAGCTCCTATAATTCACCCCTCCACTTT.

The chain employs TRBV27 and TRBJ2-3; possible D gene TRBD1, 6 bases. The CDR3 has 16 amino acids. In germline, CDR1 is MNHEY, CDR2 SMNVEV (reference sequence). Trimming cost V 5 bases and J 0 bases, with 15 bases left between them. CDR3 amino acids: CASSPSGHYSTDTQYF. CDR3 coding DNA: TGTGCCAGCAGTCCCTCGGGACACTATAGCACAGATACGCAGTATTTT.

The rearrangement links TRBV9 to TRBJ2-3; 8 bases agree with TRBD1. CDR3 length: 11 residues. The germline gives CDR1 SGDLS, CDR2 YYNGEE. Trimming cost V 7 bases and J 7 bases; bases outside gene matches: 2. The CDR3 spells CASSGGNTQYF. The DNA for the CDR3 is TGTGCCAGCTCAGGGGGCAATACGCAGTATTTT.